This TCR beta chain emerged from a study of T-cell memory formation after mild COVID-19. Trimming shortened V by 4 bases and J by 0 bases, and 12 bases separated the two germline ends. Germline V CDR1 and CDR2: SGHRS, YFSETQ. The CDR3 extends over 15 amino acids. Broader study findings: Contracting CD4+ clones were located mainly in CM and EM, and CD8+ clones in EMRA. Clones shrinking from day 15 to 85 showed even CD4/CD8 mixes; later expanders tilted CD4+. Pre-infection memory already had some responding clones, implying cross-reactive memory joined.

UMIs and sample barcodes were carried by the TCR alpha and TCR beta cDNA libraries that 5'RACE produced using constant-segment primers. TCRdb re-derived calls from the 5' RACE reads in MiXCR, one entry per CDR3 protein. The table shows around 320,000 distinct CDR3 sequences, with around 27% occurring only once. As to this clonotype: Its antigen remains unidentified.

The sequence derives from an adult woman who had mild COVID-19 (a few samples of this study predate the infection). Cell type and time point are not known. The rearrangement uses TRBV5-1 and TRBJ2-3; no clear D gene. Sequencing was carried out using PBMCs or a T cell subset sorted from them (not recorded which). The CDR3 reads CASSTRGVSTDTQYF. The CDR3 nucleotides are TGCGCCAGCAGCACCCGTGGAGTTAGCACAGATACGCAGTATTTT.